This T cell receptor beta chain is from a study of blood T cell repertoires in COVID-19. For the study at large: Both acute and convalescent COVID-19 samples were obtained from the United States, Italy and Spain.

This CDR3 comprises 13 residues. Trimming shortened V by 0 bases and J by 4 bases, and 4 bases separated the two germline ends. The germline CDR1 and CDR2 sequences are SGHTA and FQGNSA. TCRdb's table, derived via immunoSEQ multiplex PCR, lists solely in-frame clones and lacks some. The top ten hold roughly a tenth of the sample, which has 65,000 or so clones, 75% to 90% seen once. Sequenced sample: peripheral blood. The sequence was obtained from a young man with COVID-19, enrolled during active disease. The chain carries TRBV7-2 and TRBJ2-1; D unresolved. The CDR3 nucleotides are TGTGCCAGCAGCTTAGCTCTGTACAATGAGCAGTTCTTC. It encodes CASSLALYNEQFF.